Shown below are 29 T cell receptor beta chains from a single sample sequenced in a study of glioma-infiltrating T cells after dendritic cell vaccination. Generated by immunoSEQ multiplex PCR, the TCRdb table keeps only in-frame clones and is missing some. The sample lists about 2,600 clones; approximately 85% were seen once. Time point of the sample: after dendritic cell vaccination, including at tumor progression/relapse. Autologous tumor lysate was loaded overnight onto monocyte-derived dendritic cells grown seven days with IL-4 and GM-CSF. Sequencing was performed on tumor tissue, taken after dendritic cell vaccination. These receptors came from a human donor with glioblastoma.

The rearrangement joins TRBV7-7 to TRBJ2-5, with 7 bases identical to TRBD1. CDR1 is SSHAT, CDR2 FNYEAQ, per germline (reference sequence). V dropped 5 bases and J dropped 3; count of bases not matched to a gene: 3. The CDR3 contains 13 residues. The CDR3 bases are TGTGCCAGCAGCCGGGACAGTAAAGAGACCCAGTACTTC. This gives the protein CASSRDSKETQYF. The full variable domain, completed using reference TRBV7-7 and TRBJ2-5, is GAGVSQSPRYKVTKRGQDVTLRCDPISSHATLYWYQQALGQGPEFLTYFNYEAQPDKSGLPSDRFSAERPEGSISTLTIQRTEQRDSAMYRCASSRDSKETQYFGPGTRLLVL.

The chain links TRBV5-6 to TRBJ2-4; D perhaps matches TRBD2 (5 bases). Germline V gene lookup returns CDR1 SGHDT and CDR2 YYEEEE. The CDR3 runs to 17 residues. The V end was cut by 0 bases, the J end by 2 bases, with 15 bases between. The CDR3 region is CASSLGELRLTKNIQYF. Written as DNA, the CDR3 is TGTGCCAGCAGCTTGGGGGAGTTGCGGTTAACCAAAAACATTCAGTACTTC.

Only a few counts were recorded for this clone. The CDR3 sequence is CASSDRDTGELFF. The CDR3 region has the DNA TGTGCCAGCAGTGACCGAGATACCGGGGAGCTGTTTTTT. The genes are TRBV6-4 and TRBJ2-2; no reliable D call. There are 13 residues in the CDR3. CDR1 and CDR2 (germline): MRHNA, SNTAGT. V was pared by 2 bases and J by 5 bases, with 6 bases between.

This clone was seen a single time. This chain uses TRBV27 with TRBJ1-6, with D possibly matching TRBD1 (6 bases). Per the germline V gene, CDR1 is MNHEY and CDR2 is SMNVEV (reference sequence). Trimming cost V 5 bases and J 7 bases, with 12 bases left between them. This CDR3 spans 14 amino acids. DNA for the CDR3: TGTGCCAGCAGTACGCCCAGGGGAAATTCACCCCTCCACTTT. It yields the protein CASSTPRGNSPLHF.

The DNA of the CDR3 is TGTGCCAGTCGGACCGTCAGGGGACCTAACTATGGCTACACCTTC. Amino acids: CASRTVRGPNYGYTF. The chain joins TRBV19 to TRBJ1-2, with D possibly being TRBD1 (6 bases). This CDR3 is built from 15 residues. The germline V and J ends were trimmed by 8 bases and 0 bases, with 16 bases remaining between them. The germline V gene has CDR1 LNHDA and CDR2 SQIVND (reference sequence).

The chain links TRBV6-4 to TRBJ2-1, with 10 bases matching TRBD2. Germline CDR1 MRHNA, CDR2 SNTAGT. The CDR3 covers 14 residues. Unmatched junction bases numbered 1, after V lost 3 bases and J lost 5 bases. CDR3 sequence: CASSEAGGHNEQFF. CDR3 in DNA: TGTGCCAGCAGTGAAGCGGGGGGGCACAATGAGCAGTTCTTC.

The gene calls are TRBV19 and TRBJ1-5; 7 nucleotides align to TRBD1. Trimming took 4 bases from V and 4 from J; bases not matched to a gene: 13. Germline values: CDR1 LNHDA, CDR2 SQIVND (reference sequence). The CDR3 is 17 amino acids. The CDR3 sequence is CASSSGQANRGNQPQHF. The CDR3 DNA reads TGTGCCAGTAGTAGCGGACAGGCCAACCGGGGAAATCAGCCCCAGCATTTT.

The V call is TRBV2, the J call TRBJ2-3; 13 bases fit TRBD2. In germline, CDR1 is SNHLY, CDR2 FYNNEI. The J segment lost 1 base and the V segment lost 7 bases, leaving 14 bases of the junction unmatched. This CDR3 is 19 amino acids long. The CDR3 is CASTLKRTSGSFGTDTQYF. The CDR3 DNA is TGTGCCAGCACACTTAAGAGGACTAGCGGGAGTTTCGGCACAGATACGCAGTATTTT. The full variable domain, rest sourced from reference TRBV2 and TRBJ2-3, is EPEVTQTPSHQVTQMGQEVILRCVPISNHLYFYWYRQILGQKVEFLVSFYNNEISEKSEIFDDQFSVERPDGSNFTLKIRSTKLEDSAMYFCASTLKRTSGSFGTDTQYFGPGTRLTVL.

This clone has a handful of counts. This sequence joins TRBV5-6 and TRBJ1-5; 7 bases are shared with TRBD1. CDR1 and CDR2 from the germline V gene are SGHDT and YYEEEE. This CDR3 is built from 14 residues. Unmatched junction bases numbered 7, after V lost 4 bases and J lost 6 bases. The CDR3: CASSLGQEGQPQHF. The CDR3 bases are TGTGCCAGCAGCCTCGGACAGGAGGGTCAGCCCCAGCATTTT.

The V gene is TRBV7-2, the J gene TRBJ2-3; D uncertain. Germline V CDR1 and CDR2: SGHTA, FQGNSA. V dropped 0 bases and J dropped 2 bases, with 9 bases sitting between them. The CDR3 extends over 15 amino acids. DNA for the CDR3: TGTGCCAGCAGCTTAGCCACAGCCTACACAGATACGCAGTATTTT. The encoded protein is CASSLATAYTDTQYF.

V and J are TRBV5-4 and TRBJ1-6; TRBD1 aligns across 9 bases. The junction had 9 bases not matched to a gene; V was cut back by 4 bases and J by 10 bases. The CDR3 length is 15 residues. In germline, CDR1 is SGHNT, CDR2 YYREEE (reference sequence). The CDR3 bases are TGTGCCAGCAGCCTAACGGGACAGGGACGGTCACCCCTCCACTTT. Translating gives CASSLTGQGRSPLHF.

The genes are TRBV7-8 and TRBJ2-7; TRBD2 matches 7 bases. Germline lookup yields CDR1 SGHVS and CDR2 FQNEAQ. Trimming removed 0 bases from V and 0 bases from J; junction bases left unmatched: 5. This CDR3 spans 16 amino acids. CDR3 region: CASSLAATSSSYEQYF. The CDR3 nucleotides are TGTGCCAGCAGCTTAGCAGCGACTAGCAGCTCCTACGAGCAGTACTTC.

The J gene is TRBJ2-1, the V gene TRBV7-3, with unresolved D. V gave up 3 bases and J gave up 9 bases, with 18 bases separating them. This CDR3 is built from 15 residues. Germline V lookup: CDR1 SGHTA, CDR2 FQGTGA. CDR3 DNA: TGTGCCAGCAGCTTGTCCCCTAGAGAGAGGAGTGAGCAGTTCTTC. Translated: CASSLSPRERSEQFF.

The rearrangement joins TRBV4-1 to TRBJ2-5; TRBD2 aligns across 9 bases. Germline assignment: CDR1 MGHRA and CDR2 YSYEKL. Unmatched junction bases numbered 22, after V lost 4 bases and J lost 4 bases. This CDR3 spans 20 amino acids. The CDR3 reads CASSRQKSEAGGIVRETQYF. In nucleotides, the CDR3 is TGCGCCAGCAGCCGCCAAAAGAGTGAGGCGGGGGGGATCGTACGAGAGACCCAGTACTTC.

CDR3: CASSGDPRAAKNIQYF. The CDR3 region has the DNA TGTGCCAGCAGCGGTGACCCGAGGGCTGCCAAAAACATTCAGTACTTC. V gene TRBV7-9 combines with J gene TRBJ2-4, with a tentative D call TRBD2 (5 bases). CDR1 and CDR2 from the germline V gene are SEHNR and FQNEAQ (reference sequence). The V and J ends lost 5 bases and 1 base respectively, with 15 bases between them. The CDR3 has 16 residues.

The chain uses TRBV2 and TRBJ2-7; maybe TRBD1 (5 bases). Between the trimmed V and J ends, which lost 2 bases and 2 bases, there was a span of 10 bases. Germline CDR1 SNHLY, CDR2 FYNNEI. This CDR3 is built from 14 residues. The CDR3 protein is CASSEQGPAYEQYF. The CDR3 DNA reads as TGTGCCAGCAGTGAACAGGGTCCGGCCTACGAGCAGTACTTC. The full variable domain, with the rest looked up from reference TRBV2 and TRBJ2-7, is EPEVTQTPSHQVTQMGQEVILRCVPISNHLYFYWYRQILGQKVEFLVSFYNNEISEKSEIFDDQFSVERPDGSNFTLKIRSTKLEDSAMYFCASSEQGPAYEQYFGPGTRLTVT.

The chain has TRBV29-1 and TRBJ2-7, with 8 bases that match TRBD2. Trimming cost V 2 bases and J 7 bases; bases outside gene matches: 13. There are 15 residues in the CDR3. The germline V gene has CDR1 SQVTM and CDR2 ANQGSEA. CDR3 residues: CSVESAGWRGVEQYF. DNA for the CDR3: TGCAGCGTTGAATCCGCCGGCTGGCGGGGGGTTGAGCAGTACTTC.

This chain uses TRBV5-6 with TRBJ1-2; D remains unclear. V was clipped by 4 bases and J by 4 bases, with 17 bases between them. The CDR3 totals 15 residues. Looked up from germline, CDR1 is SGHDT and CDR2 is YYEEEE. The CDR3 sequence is CASSQQGGSPYGYTF. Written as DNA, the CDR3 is TGTGCCAGCAGCCAACAAGGAGGGAGCCCCTATGGCTACACCTTC. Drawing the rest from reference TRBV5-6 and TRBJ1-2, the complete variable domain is DAGVTQSPTHLIKTRGQQVTLRCSPKSGHDTVSWYQQALGQGPQFIFQYYEEEERQRGNFPDRFSGHQFPNYSSELNVNALLLGDSALYLCASSQQGGSPYGYTFGSGTRLTVV.

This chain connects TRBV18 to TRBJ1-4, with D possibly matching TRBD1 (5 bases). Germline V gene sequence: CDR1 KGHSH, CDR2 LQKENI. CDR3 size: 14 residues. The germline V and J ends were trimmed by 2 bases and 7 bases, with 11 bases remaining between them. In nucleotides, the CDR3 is TGTGCCAGCTCACCAGGGGGGTTGGGTGAAAAACTGTTTTTT. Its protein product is CASSPGGLGEKLFF.

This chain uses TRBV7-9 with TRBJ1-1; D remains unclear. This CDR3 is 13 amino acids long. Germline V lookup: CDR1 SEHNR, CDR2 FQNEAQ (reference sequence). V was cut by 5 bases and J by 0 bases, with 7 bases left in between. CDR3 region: CASSPRVNTEAFF. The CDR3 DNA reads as TGTGCCAGCAGCCCGAGGGTGAACACTGAAGCTTTCTTT.

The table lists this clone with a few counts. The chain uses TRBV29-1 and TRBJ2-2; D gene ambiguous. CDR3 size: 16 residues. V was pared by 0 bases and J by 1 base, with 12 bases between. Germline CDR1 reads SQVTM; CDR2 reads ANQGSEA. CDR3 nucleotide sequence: TGCAGCGTTGAAGATCCCGTAGCCCGGAACACCGGGGAGCTGTTTTTT. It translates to CSVEDPVARNTGELFF.

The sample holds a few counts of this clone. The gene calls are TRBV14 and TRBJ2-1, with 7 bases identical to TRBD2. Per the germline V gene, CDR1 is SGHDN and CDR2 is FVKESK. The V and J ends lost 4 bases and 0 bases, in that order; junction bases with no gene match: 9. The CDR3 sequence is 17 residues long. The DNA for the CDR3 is TGTGCCAGCAGCCCGCTTTTAAGCGGGGTCTCCTACAATGAGCAGTTCTTC. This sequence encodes CASSPLLSGVSYNEQFF. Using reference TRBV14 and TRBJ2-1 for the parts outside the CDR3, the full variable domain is EAGVTQFPSHSVIEKGQTVTLRCDPISGHDNLYWYRRVMGKEIKFLLHFVKESKQDESGMPNNRFLAERTGGTYSTLKVQPAELEDSGVYFCASSPLLSGVSYNEQFFGPGTRLTVL.

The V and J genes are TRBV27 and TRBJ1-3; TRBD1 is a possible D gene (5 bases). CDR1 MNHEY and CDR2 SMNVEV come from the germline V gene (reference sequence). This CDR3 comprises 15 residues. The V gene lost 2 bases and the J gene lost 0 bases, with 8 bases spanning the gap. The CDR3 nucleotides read TGTGCCAGCAGTTTAAGGGGCTCCTCTGGAAACACCATATATTTT. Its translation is CASSLRGSSGNTIYF.

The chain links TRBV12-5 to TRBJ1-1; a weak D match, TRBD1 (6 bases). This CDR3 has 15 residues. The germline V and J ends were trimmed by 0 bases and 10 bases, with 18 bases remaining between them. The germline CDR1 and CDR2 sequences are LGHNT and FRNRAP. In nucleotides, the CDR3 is TGTGCTAGTGGTTTGGTACTAGGGGGTTCATTCCGAGCTTTCTTT. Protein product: CASGLVLGGSFRAFF.

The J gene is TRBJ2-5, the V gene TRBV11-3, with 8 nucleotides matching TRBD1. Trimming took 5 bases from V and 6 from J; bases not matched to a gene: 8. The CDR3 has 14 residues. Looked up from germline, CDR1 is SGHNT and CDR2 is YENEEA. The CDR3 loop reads CASSQATRGQTQYF. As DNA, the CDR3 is TGTGCCAGCAGCCAAGCTACCAGGGGGCAGACCCAGTACTTC.

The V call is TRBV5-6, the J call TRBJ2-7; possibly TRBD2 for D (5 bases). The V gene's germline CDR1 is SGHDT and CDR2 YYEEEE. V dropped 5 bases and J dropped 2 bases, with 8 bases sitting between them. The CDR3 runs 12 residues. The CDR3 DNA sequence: TGTGCCAGCAGTCTGACTACCTACGAGCAGTACTTC. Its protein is CASSLTTYEQYF.

The CDR3 protein is CASSQRSPSNTGELFF. For the CDR3, the DNA is TGTGCCAGCAGCCAACGTAGTCCTTCGAACACCGGGGAGCTGTTTTTT. The rearrangement links TRBV14 to TRBJ2-2; D is unresolved. CDR1 SGHDN and CDR2 FVKESK come from the germline V gene. With 2 bases removed from V and 0 bases from J, the gap between germline ends came to 10 bases. The CDR3 has 16 amino acids. The full variable domain, in which reference TRBV14 and TRBJ2-2 provide the parts outside the CDR3, is EAGVTQFPSHSVIEKGQTVTLRCDPISGHDNLYWYRRVMGKEIKFLLHFVKESKQDESGMPNNRFLAERTGGTYSTLKVQPAELEDSGVYFCASSQRSPSNTGELFFGEGSRLTVL.

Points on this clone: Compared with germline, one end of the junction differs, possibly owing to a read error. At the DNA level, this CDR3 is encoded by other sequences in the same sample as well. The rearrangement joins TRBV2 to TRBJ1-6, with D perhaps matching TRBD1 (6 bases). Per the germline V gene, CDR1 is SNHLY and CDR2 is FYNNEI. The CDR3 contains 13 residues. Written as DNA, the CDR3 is TGTGCCAGCAGAGACACAGGGAATTCCCCCCTCCACTTT. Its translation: CASRDTGNSPLHF.

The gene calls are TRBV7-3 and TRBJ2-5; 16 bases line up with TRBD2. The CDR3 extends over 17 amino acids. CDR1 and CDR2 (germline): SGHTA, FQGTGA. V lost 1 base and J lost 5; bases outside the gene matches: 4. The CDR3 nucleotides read TGTGCCAGCAGCTTAAAAGGGGGACTAGCGGGAGGGGAGACCCAGTACTTC. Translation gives CASSLKGGLAGGETQYF.